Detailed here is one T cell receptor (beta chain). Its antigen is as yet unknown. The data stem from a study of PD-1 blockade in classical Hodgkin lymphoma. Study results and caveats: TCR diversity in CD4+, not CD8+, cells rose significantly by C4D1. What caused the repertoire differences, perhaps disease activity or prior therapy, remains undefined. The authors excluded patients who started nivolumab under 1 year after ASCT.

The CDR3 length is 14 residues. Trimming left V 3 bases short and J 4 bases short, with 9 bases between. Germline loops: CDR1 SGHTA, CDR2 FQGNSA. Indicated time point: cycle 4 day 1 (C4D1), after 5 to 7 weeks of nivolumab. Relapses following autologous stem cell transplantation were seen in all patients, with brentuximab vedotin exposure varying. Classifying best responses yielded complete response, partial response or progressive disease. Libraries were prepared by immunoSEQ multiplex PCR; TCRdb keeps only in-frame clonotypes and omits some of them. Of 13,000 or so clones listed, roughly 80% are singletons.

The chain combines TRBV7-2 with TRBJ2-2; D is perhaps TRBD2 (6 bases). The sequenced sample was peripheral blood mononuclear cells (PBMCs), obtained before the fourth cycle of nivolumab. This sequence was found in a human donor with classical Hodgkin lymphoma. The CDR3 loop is CASSLGLGTGELFF. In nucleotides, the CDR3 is TGTGCCAGCAGCTTGGGACTCGGCACCGGGGAGCTGTTTTTT.